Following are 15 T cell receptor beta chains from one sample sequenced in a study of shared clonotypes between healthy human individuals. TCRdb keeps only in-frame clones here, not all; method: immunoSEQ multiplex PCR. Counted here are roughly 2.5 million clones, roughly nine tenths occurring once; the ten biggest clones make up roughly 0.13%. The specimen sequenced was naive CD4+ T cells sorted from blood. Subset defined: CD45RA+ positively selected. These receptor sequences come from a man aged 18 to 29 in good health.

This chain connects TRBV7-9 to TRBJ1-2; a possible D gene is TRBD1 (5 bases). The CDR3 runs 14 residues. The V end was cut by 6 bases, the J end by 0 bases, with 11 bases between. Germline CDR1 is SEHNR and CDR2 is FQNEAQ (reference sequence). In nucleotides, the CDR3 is TGTGCCAGCAGTTACGCGACAGCTAACTATGGCTACACCTTC. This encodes CASSYATANYGYTF.

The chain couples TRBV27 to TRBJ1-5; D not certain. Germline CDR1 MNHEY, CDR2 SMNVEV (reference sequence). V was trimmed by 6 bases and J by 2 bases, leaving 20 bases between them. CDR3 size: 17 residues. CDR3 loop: CASRRDSYGVGNQPQHF. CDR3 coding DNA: TGTGCCAGCAGGCGGGATTCATATGGGGTCGGCAATCAGCCCCAGCATTTT.

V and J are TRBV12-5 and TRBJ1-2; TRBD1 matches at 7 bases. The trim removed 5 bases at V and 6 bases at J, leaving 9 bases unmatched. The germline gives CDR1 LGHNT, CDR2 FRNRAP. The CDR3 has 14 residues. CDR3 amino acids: CASGPYRGNDGYTF. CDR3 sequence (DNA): TGTGCTAGTGGTCCATACAGGGGCAACGATGGCTACACCTTC.

CDR3 amino acids: CASLSEGGPLSTEAFF. CDR3 in DNA: TGTGCCAGCCTATCGGAGGGCGGCCCGCTAAGCACTGAAGCTTTCTTT. The V and J genes are TRBV6-6 and TRBJ1-1; D is undetermined. V was pared by 8 bases and J by 4 bases, with 23 bases between. The CDR3 has 16 residues. The germline V gene has CDR1 MNHNY and CDR2 SVGAGI (reference sequence).

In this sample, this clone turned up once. The CDR3 sequence: CASSPGTGGNYGYTF. For the CDR3, the DNA is TGCGCCAGCAGCCCCGGGACAGGGGGCAACTATGGCTACACCTTC. This sequence joins TRBV5-1 and TRBJ1-2; 12 nucleotides agree with TRBD1. The CDR3 sequence is 15 residues long. Germline loops: CDR1 SGHRS, CDR2 YFSETQ. The V gene end was trimmed by 4 bases and the J gene end by 2 bases; junction bases not matched to a gene: 3.

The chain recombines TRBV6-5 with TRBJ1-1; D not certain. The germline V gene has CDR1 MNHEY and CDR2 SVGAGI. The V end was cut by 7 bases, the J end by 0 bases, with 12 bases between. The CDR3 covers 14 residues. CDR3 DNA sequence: TGTGCCAGCACCAAGGATAGGCTGAACACTGAAGCTTTCTTT. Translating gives CASTKDRLNTEAFF.

Written as DNA, the CDR3 is TGCGCCAGCAGCCAAGGAGTCCAGTTGAACACTGAAGCTTTCTTT. It specifies CASSQGVQLNTEAFF. The chain has TRBV4-3 and TRBJ1-1; D is undetermined. V was shortened by 1 base and J by 0 bases, with 9 bases between the two germline ends. CDR3 length: 15 residues. Germline V gives CDR1 LGHNA, CDR2 YSLEER.

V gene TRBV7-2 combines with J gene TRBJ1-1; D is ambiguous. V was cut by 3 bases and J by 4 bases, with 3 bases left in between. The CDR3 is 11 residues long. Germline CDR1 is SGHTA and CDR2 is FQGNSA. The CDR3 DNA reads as TGTGCCAGCAGCTTTTCCACTGAAGCTTTCTTT. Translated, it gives CASSFSTEAFF.

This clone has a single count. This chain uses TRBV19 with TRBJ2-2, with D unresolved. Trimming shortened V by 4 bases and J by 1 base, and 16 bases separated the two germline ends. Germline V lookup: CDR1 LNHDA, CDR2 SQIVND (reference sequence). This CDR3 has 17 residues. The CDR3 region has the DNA TGTGCCAGTAGTAAAACCGGGCCTATGATGAACACCGGGGAGCTGTTTTTT. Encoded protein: CASSKTGPMMNTGELFF.

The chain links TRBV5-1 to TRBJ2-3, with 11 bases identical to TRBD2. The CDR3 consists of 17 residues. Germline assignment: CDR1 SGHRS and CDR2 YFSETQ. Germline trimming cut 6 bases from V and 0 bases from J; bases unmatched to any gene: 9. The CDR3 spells CASTTSGGPPSTDTQYF. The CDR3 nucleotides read TGCGCCAGCACCACTAGCGGGGGACCCCCTAGCACAGATACGCAGTATTTT.

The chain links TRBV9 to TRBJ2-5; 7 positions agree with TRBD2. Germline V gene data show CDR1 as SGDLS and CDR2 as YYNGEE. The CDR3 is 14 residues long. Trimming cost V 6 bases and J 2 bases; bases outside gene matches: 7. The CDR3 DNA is TGTGCCAGCACCAATGGGGGGGGGCAAGAGACCCAGTACTTC. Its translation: CASTNGGGQETQYF.

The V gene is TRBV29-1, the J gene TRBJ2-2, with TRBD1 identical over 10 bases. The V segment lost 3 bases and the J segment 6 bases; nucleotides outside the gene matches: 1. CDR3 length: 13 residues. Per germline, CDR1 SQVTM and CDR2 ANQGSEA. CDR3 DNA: TGCAGCGTTGAGGACAGGGGGGCCGGGGAGCTGTTTTTT. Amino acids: CSVEDRGAGELFF.

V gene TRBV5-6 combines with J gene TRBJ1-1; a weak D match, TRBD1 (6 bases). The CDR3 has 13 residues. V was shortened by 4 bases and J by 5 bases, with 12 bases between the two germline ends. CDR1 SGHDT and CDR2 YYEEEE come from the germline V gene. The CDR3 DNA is TGTGCCAGCAGCGGTGGACAGCGGACTGAAGCTTTCTTT. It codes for CASSGGQRTEAFF. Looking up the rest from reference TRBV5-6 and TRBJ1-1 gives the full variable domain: DAGVTQSPTHLIKTRGQQVTLRCSPKSGHDTVSWYQQALGQGPQFIFQYYEEEERQRGNFPDRFSGHQFPNYSSELNVNALLLGDSALYLCASSGGQRTEAFFGQGTRLTVV.

CDR3 residues: CASSPGLAGERETQYF. The CDR3, as DNA: TGTGCCAGCTCGCCGGGACTAGCGGGAGAAAGAGAGACCCAGTACTTC. This chain joins TRBV7-9 and TRBJ2-5, with TRBD2 identical over 14 bases. Germline-derived CDR1 and CDR2 are SEHNR and FQNEAQ (reference sequence). The CDR3 is 16 amino acids. V lost 8 bases, J lost 4 bases, and 9 bases stayed unmatched.

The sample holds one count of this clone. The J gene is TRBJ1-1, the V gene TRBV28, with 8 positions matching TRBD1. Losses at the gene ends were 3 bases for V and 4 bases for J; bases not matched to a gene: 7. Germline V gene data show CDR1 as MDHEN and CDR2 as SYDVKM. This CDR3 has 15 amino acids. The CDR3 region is CASSFAGGGGTEAFF. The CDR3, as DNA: TGTGCCAGCAGTTTTGCAGGGGGCGGCGGCACTGAAGCTTTCTTT. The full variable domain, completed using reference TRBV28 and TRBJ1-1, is DVKVTQSSRYLVKRTGEKVFLECVQDMDHENMFWYRQDPGLGLRLIYFSYDVKMKEKGDIPEGYSVSREKKERFSLILESASTNQTSMYLCASSFAGGGGTEAFFGQGTRLTVV.